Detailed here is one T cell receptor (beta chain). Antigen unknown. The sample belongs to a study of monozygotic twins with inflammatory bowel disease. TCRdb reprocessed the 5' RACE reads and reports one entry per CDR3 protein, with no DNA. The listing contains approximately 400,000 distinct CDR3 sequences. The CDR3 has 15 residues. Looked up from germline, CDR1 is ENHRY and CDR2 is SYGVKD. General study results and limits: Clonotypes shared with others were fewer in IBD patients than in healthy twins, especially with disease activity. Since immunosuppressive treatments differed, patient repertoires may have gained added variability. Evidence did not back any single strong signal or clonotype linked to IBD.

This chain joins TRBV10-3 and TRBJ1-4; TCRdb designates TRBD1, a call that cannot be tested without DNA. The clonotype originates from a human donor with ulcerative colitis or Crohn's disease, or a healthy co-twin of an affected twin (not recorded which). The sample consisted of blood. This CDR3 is CAISLRQGANEKLFF.